This T cell receptor beta chain came from a study of shared T cell receptors in the human thymus. This CDR3 has 15 amino acids. CDR1 and CDR2 from the germline V gene are LGHNA and YSLEER. The V segment lost 4 bases and the J segment 3 bases; nucleotides outside the gene matches: 6. Repertoires were generated with immunoSEQ multiplex PCR, while TCRdb's copy carries only in-frame clones and drops some. The table records 630,000 or so clones, 70% to 90% of them present only once. The same sample was also studied in work on human thymus T cells. Per that study: The thymus was resected at corrective cardiac surgery. Blood and thymic repertoires both appeared biased in V and J gene usage. Unrelated individuals reportedly shared highly overlapping thymic TCR repertoires.

The genes are TRBV4-3 and TRBJ1-1; 9 bases align to TRBD1. Sample: thymocytes. This TCR derives from a boy under two years old with a congenital heart defect. Here the CDR3 DNA reads TGCGCCAGCAGCCGAGACGACAGGGGGGACACTGAAGCTTTCTTT. Translation: CASSRDDRGDTEAFF.